The 18 T cell receptor beta chains in this list originate from one sample, sequenced in a study of blood T cell repertoires in COVID-19. The method was immunoSEQ multiplex PCR; TCRdb's version includes in-frame clones alone and lacks a portion of them. This sample has fewer than 200,000 clones, with 70% to 90% found just once. Sequences were obtained from peripheral blood. These receptors originate from a man aged 40-49 years with active or convalescent COVID-19.

The chain employs TRBV28 and TRBJ1-5; D remains ambiguous. Per germline, CDR1 MDHEN and CDR2 SYDVKM. This CDR3 has 12 residues. V shed 5 bases and J shed 7 bases, with 9 bases lying between them. This CDR3 reads CASSPNMQPQHF. CDR3 sequence (DNA): TGTGCCAGCAGTCCAAACATGCAGCCCCAGCATTTT.

The chain is built from TRBV25-1 and TRBJ2-5; TRBD2 might be the D (5 bases). The V gene's germline CDR1 is MGHDK and CDR2 SYGVNS. Trimming removed 5 bases from V and 4 bases from J, with 11 bases in between. This CDR3 spans 13 amino acids. CDR3 DNA: TGTGCCAGCAGTCAGAGGGTCCGAGAGACCCAGTACTTC. This translates into CASSQRVRETQYF.

This clone has only a few counts. The rearrangement uses TRBV2 and TRBJ1-5; the D gene is possibly TRBD1 (5 bases). Germline V lookup: CDR1 SNHLY, CDR2 FYNNEI. The CDR3 runs to 15 residues. V lost 6 bases to trimming and J lost 2 bases, with 14 bases between them. The CDR3 DNA follows: TGTGCCAGCAGCCCCGGGGGGTCGGGCAATCAGCCCCAGCATTTT. This encodes CASSPGGSGNQPQHF.

This chain connects TRBV19 to TRBJ2-5; D might be TRBD2 (5 bases). The CDR3 contains 15 residues. V shed 4 bases and J shed 5 bases, with 17 bases lying between them. The germline V gene encodes CDR1 LNHDA and CDR2 SQIVND (reference sequence). DNA for the CDR3: TGTGCCAGTAGTACCCTGGACTTCCACGGGGAGACCCAGTACTTC. Its protein product is CASSTLDFHGETQYF.

This sequence joins TRBV10-3 and TRBJ1-3; 8 bases line up with TRBD1. The V gene end was trimmed by 3 bases and the J gene end by 6 bases; junction bases not matched to a gene: 7. From germline, CDR1 is ENHRY and CDR2 SYGVKD. The CDR3 extends over 15 amino acids. CDR3 in amino acids: CAISDDRGALNTIYF. The CDR3 DNA is TGTGCCATCAGTGACGACAGGGGCGCCTTAAACACCATATATTTT.

The rearrangement joins TRBV5-1 to TRBJ2-1; tentative D call: TRBD1 (5 bases). The V gene's germline CDR1 is SGHRS and CDR2 YFSETQ. The CDR3 sequence is 16 residues long. V lost 1 base, J lost 7 bases, and 18 bases lay in between. The CDR3 coding sequence is TGCGCCAGCAGCTTGTCCCCCGACAGCCAGATTAATGAGCAGTTCTTC. Its translation: CASSLSPDSQINEQFF.

The chain recombines TRBV18 with TRBJ2-7, with 11 bases aligning to TRBD2. The CDR3 extends over 17 amino acids. The trim removed 4 bases at V and 4 bases at J, leaving 12 bases unmatched. Germline-derived CDR1 and CDR2 are KGHSH and LQKENI. The CDR3 nucleotides are TGTGCCAGCTCACAAGGGCGCACTAGCGGGGGCTTGTACGAGCAGTACTTC. Translation gives CASSQGRTSGGLYEQYF.

The chain recombines TRBV28 with TRBJ2-7; 7 bases align to TRBD1. The CDR3 has 16 amino acids. The germline CDR1 and CDR2 sequences are MDHEN and SYDVKM. The ends lost 5 bases at V and 5 bases at J; junction bases unmatched: 15. CDR3 protein: CASSKRDRVWYNEQYF. For the CDR3, the DNA is TGTGCCAGCAGTAAGAGAGACAGGGTGTGGTATAACGAGCAGTACTTC.

The chain has TRBV11-2 and TRBJ2-7; D uncertain. V was clipped by 0 bases and J by 1 base, with 7 bases between them. Germline-derived CDR1 and CDR2 are SGHAT and FQNNGV. The CDR3 extends over 14 amino acids. The CDR3 DNA sequence: TGTGCCAGCAGCTTAGACAGGATATCCTACGAGCAGTACTTC. This codes for CASSLDRISYEQYF.

This clone was recorded only once. The chain recombines TRBV7-9 with TRBJ2-3; TRBD2 matches at 11 bases. V was clipped by 4 bases and J by 4 bases; unmatched bases: 7. The CDR3 is 16 amino acids. The germline V gene encodes CDR1 SEHNR and CDR2 FQNEAQ (reference sequence). The CDR3 loop is CASSSVLAGVADTQYF. In DNA, the CDR3 is TGTGCCAGCAGCTCGGTACTAGCGGGGGTGGCAGATACGCAGTATTTT.

The gene calls are TRBV30 and TRBJ2-3; 8 positions agree with TRBD2. J was trimmed by 5 bases and V by 1 base; bases with no gene match: 5. The V gene's germline CDR1 is GTSNPN and CDR2 SVGIG (reference sequence). This CDR3 spans 14 amino acids. Here the CDR3 DNA reads TGTGCCTGGAGTGATCTCGGGAGGGAAGATACGCAGTATTTT. This encodes CAWSDLGREDTQYF.

V usage is TRBV6-4 and J usage is TRBJ2-3; D is perhaps TRBD2 (6 bases). This CDR3 comprises 14 residues. V shed 3 bases and J shed 3 bases, with 10 bases lying between them. Germline lookup yields CDR1 MRHNA and CDR2 SNTAGT. In nucleotides, the CDR3 is TGTGCCAGCAGTGATTCCCGGGGGACAGATACGCAGTATTTT. This gives the protein CASSDSRGTDTQYF.

The chain has TRBV20-1 and TRBJ2-1; 7 bases line up with TRBD2. J gave up 0 bases and V 3 bases, and 8 bases lay outside the gene matches. CDR1 and CDR2 from the germline V gene are DFQATT and SNEGSKA (reference sequence). The CDR3 runs 16 residues. The CDR3 coding sequence is TGCAGTGCTAGTAAGCGGGACTTCAGCTCCTACAATGAGCAGTTCTTC. Its protein product is CSASKRDFSSYNEQFF.

The rearrangement joins TRBV11-2 to TRBJ2-7; tentatively, D is TRBD1 (6 bases). This CDR3 comprises 13 residues. V lost 3 bases to trimming and J lost 3 bases, with 9 bases between them. Germline V CDR1 and CDR2: SGHAT, FQNNGV. CDR3 in DNA: TGTGCCAGCAGCTTGGACAGAGGCTACGAGCAGTACTTC. This encodes CASSLDRGYEQYF.

The J gene is TRBJ2-7, the V gene TRBV19, with D possibly TRBD2 on 5 matching bases. Trimming stripped 3 bases from V and 2 bases from J, with 8 bases between. Germline V gives CDR1 LNHDA, CDR2 SQIVND (reference sequence). The CDR3 consists of 13 residues. The CDR3 nucleotides read TGTGCCAGTAGTATTACCGGGGCCTACGAGCAGTACTTC. This gives the protein CASSITGAYEQYF.

The rearrangement joins TRBV5-1 to TRBJ1-4, with 7 positions matching TRBD1. The trim removed 4 bases at V and 7 bases at J, leaving 16 bases unmatched. The CDR3 consists of 17 residues. Germline assignment: CDR1 SGHRS and CDR2 YFSETQ. The CDR3 loop is CASSPNLQGRSGEKLFF. The CDR3 region has the DNA TGCGCCAGCAGCCCGAACCTACAGGGGAGGTCCGGTGAAAAACTGTTTTTT.

The CDR3 DNA reads as TGCGCCAGCAGCCAGGCTTTCGCAGGGGGCGCTGAAGCTTTCTTT. Its protein product is CASSQAFAGGAEAFF. V usage is TRBV4-1 and J usage is TRBJ1-1, with 8 bases matching TRBD1. This CDR3 comprises 15 residues. Germline CDR1 is MGHRA and CDR2 is YSYEKL. J was trimmed by 6 bases and V by 3 bases; bases with no gene match: 9.

This clone was counted only a few times. The chain links TRBV14 to TRBJ2-7, with TRBD2 matching 13 bases. The CDR3 length is 15 residues. Trimming at V came to 4 bases and at J to 6 bases, leaving 6 bases not matched to a gene. CDR1 is SGHDN, CDR2 FVKESK, per germline. The CDR3 here is CASSLTSGRAPEQYF. The CDR3 DNA follows: TGTGCCAGCAGCCTCACTAGCGGGAGGGCCCCCGAGCAGTACTTC.